These 2 T cell receptor beta chains share one sample of origin, sequenced in a study of CD8 T cells in ankylosing spondylitis. Their recognized antigens are unknown. MiXCR was run by TCRdb on the 5' RACE reads, yielding one entry per CDR3 protein. The sample includes around 140,000 distinct CDR3 sequences, more than 15% of them seen just once. Overall study findings and caveats: For ankylosing spondylitis blood, a TCR beta motif of 8 or 9 highly homologous variants appeared characteristic.

What was sequenced was blood, either unsorted or a sorted T cell fraction (not recorded which). These receptor sequences come from a male donor with ankylosing spondylitis.

This clonotype came up a few times. The chain has TRBV12-3 or TRBV12-4 and TRBJ2-1, with 16 positions matching TRBD2. This CDR3 is built from 15 residues. With V trimmed by 7 bases and J by 7 bases, 4 bases remained unmatched. DNA of the CDR3: TGTGCCAGCACCGCGGGACTAGCGGGAGGGAATGAGCAGTTCTTC. This gives the protein CASTAGLAGGNEQFF.

This clonotype turned up a few times. This chain uses TRBV27 with TRBJ2-1; no reliable D call. Between the trimmed V and J ends, which lost 8 bases and 6 bases, there was a span of 14 bases. Germline CDR1 is MNHEY and CDR2 is SMNVEV (reference sequence). The CDR3 sequence is 13 residues long. In nucleotides, the CDR3 is TGTGCCAGCTCCTCGTTTGTCCGCAATGAGCAGTTCTTC. Translation gives CASSSFVRNEQFF.